A single sample gave rise to the 13 T cell receptor beta chains below, sequenced in a study of vaccination effects on CD4 cells after COVID-19 (dated by TCRdb to about 2022). After more than nine days of culture, CD4+ T cells were isolated with the EasySep CD4+ T cell isolation kit. PCR-confirmed SARS-CoV-2 infection had occurred in convalescent patients between March and December 2020, before the Alpha, Beta and Delta variants emerged in the United States. Participants received two doses of either the BNT162b2 or the mRNA-1273 mRNA SARS-CoV-2 vaccine. These receptors have no identified antigens. The receptor library was made with the immunoSEQ multiplex PCR assay. TCRdb holds this immuneACCESS table with in-frame rearrangements only. Some clones are missing; in checked studies, unresolved V genes explain under half, and the rest has no known cause. Here the sample has nearly 35,000 clones; roughly 80% occur a single time. The ten largest clones capture about 6.1% of the sample.

The sample consisted of CD4+ T cells from PBMCs cultured without peptide, taken after COVID-19 vaccination. These receptors were taken from a human donor who had a prior SARS-CoV-2 infection.

This clone occurred once. V gene TRBV18 combines with J gene TRBJ2-7; 7 positions agree with TRBD1. Trimming took 4 bases from V and 2 from J; bases not matched to a gene: 14. The germline gives CDR1 KGHSH, CDR2 LQKENI. This CDR3 has 17 amino acids. The CDR3 reads CASSLAGTAGMTYEQYF. CDR3 coding DNA: TGTGCCAGCTCACTTGCCGGGACAGCAGGTATGACCTACGAGCAGTACTTC.

This clone appeared a single time. The V and J genes are TRBV30 and TRBJ2-7; D gene uncertain. This CDR3 is built from 13 residues. The V gene's germline CDR1 is GTSNPN and CDR2 SVGIG (reference sequence). Trimming cost V 2 bases and J 5 bases, with 13 bases left between them. The CDR3 region has the DNA TGTGCCTGGAGTATAAAGGGATTCGACGAGCAGTACTTC. Translation: CAWSIKGFDEQYF.

This clone occurred once. The V and J genes are TRBV5-6 and TRBJ2-1; 14 bases match TRBD2. CDR1 is SGHDT and CDR2 is YYEEEE in the germline V gene. The trim removed 5 bases at V and 5 bases at J, leaving 3 bases unmatched. The CDR3 totals 15 residues. CDR3 sequence (DNA): TGTGCCAGCAGACTGGGACTAGCGGGGGACAATGAGCAGTTCTTC. Its translation is CASRLGLAGDNEQFF. Complete variable domain (other parts from reference TRBV5-6 and TRBJ2-1): DAGVTQSPTHLIKTRGQQVTLRCSPKSGHDTVSWYQQALGQGPQFIFQYYEEEERQRGNFPDRFSGHQFPNYSSELNVNALLLGDSALYLCASRLGLAGDNEQFFGPGTRLTVL.

The chain links TRBV7-2 to TRBJ2-5; D not certain. CDR1 and CDR2 (germline): SGHTA, FQGNSA. The V end lost 1 base, the J end lost 1 base, and 13 bases lay between the germline ends. This CDR3 has 16 residues. CDR3 bases: TGTGCCAGCAGCTTAGTGGCTAGGGCGGCCCAAGAGACCCAGTACTTC. Residues: CASSLVARAAQETQYF.

V usage is TRBV7-2 and J usage is TRBJ2-7, with D possibly being TRBD1 (5 bases). The ends were cut back, 2 bases at V and 4 bases at J, with 9 bases in the middle. This CDR3 is 13 amino acids long. The germline V gene has CDR1 SGHTA and CDR2 FQGNSA. CDR3 loop: CASSLRQSYEQYF. For the CDR3, the DNA is TGTGCCAGCAGCTTACGACAGTCATACGAGCAGTACTTC.

The CDR3 reads CASSLFGRSYGYTF. CDR3 coding DNA: TGTGCCAGCAGCTTGTTTGGCAGGTCCTATGGCTACACCTTC. V usage is TRBV5-5 and J usage is TRBJ1-2, with no clear D. Germline CDR1 SGHKS, CDR2 YYEKEE (reference sequence). V dropped 1 base and J dropped 4 bases, with 11 bases sitting between them. This CDR3 region has 14 residues.

J is TRBJ1-1 and V is TRBV6-5; tentatively, D is TRBD1 (5 bases). The CDR3 runs 14 residues. The V and J ends lost 6 bases and 5 bases respectively, with 16 bases between them. Germline loops: CDR1 MNHEY, CDR2 SVGAGI. In nucleotides, the CDR3 is TGTGCCAGCAGGAGATCCGGGGCGCGGACTGAAGCTTTCTTT. Amino acid sequence: CASRRSGARTEAFF.

V is TRBV5-6 and J is TRBJ2-2, with D uncertain. Germline V gene data show CDR1 as SGHDT and CDR2 as YYEEEE. The CDR3 totals 16 residues. Trimming left V 0 bases short and J 0 bases short, with 9 bases between. Here the CDR3 DNA reads TGTGCCAGCAGCTTGGGTCCGACCGCGAACACCGGGGAGCTGTTTTTT. Translated, it gives CASSLGPTANTGELFF.

The V call is TRBV18, the J call TRBJ2-3; a possible D gene is TRBD1 (6 bases). The germline CDR1 and CDR2 sequences are KGHSH and LQKENI. The CDR3 has 16 amino acids. V was pared by 3 bases and J by 2 bases, with 15 bases between. The CDR3 is CASSPRTVRSTDTQYF. CDR3 bases: TGTGCCAGCTCACCCCGGACAGTTCGATCCACAGATACGCAGTATTTT.

CDR3 sequence: CASSKVGRINEQYF. CDR3 nucleotides: TGTGCCAGCAGCAAAGTCGGGAGGATAAACGAGCAGTACTTC. V gene TRBV21-1 combines with J gene TRBJ2-7; TRBD2, as called in the table, went unchecked against the DNA. TRBV21-1 is given as a pseudogene. The CDR3 spans 14 residues.

The rearrangement joins TRBV11-2 to TRBJ1-4; D is perhaps TRBD1 (5 bases). Looked up from germline, CDR1 is SGHAT and CDR2 is FQNNGV. V dropped 5 bases and J dropped 13 bases, with 26 bases sitting between them. CDR3 length: 16 amino acids. In DNA form, the CDR3 reads TGTGCCAGCAGCATGTACGCCACCGGGACGACATCACGACTGTTTTTT. This encodes CASSMYATGTTSRLFF.

The genes are TRBV4-3 and TRBJ1-3; D not resolved. This CDR3 is built from 17 residues. The germline gives CDR1 LGHNA, CDR2 YSLEER. The ends were cut back, 0 bases at V and 3 bases at J, with 15 bases in the middle. CDR3 amino acids: CASSQEKPTGFGNTIYF. In DNA, the CDR3 is TGCGCCAGCAGCCAAGAAAAACCGACGGGATTTGGAAACACCATATATTTT.

This clone was seen only a few times. This chain uses TRBV5-6 with TRBJ2-5; D call uncertain. This CDR3 has 13 amino acids. CDR1 and CDR2 (germline): SGHDT, YYEEEE. Trimming removed 2 bases from V and 2 bases from J, with 7 bases in between. CDR3 residues: CASSFVLQETQYF. DNA for the CDR3: TGTGCCAGCAGCTTTGTACTACAAGAGACCCAGTACTTC.